Below, one TCR beta chain is given with its context. The target antigen is unknown. Germline V CDR1 and CDR2: SEHNR, FQNEAQ (reference sequence). V lost 5 bases and J 0 bases, leaving 25 bases between the germline ends. CDR3 length: 19 amino acids. Collection occurred without any documented infections or immune events in donors. Assay: immunoSEQ multiplex PCR; the TCRdb copy retains only in-frame clones and omits some. The sample holds approximately 100,000 clones, roughly 89% seen once. This sample is drawn from a study of identifying expanded T cells in peripheral blood. Findings of the study overall: Clone count variance between approximately 2-week samples rose with total template count. Technical replicates showed about 1.1 changed clones; around 2 weeks about 16.4; four weeks 19.

J is TRBJ1-2 and V is TRBV7-9, with a tentative D call TRBD1 (6 bases). This TCR derives from a person aged 18 to 69 in good health. Input material: blood. The CDR3 region is CASSPSRGGPDSANYGYTF. CDR3 coding DNA: TGTGCCAGCAGCCCTAGCCGCGGGGGCCCCGACTCAGCTAACTATGGCTACACCTTC. Variable domain in full (rest from reference TRBV7-9 and TRBJ1-2): DTGVSQNPRHKITKRGQNVTFRCDPISEHNRLYWYRQTLGQGPEFLTYFQNEAQLEKSRLLSDRFSAERPKGSFSTLEIQRTEQGDSAMYLCASSPSRGGPDSANYGYTFGSGTRLTVV.